Following are 11 T cell receptor beta chains from one sample sequenced in a study of OX40 agonist ivuxolimab in advanced cancers. Libraries came from the immunoSEQ multiplex PCR assay. TCRdb limited this immuneACCESS table to in-frame rearrangements with V and J called. A share of clones is missing; checked studies link under half to unresolved V genes, and the rest is unexplained. The table for this sample lists several thousand clones; around 90% of them were counted only once. The top ten constitute approximately 4.8% of the sample. The specimen comprised CD4+ or CD8+ T cells sorted from blood, sampled in a trial of the OX40 agonist ivuxolimab. The receptors shown here come from an adult with an advanced solid tumor such as melanoma, head and neck, liver or kidney cancer.

The chain links TRBV4-2 to TRBJ1-4; D possibly corresponds to TRBD1 (6 bases). The germline V gene encodes CDR1 LGHNA and CDR2 YNFKEQ. The CDR3 is made up of 15 amino acids. V shed 6 bases and J shed 0 bases, with 11 bases lying between them. The CDR3 region is CASRYGTSTNEKLFF. The CDR3 DNA is TGTGCCAGCAGATACGGGACATCAACTAATGAAAAACTGTTTTTT.

The chain links TRBV9 to TRBJ1-2, with 7 nucleotides matching TRBD1. The CDR3 is 13 amino acids. V trimming: 4 bases; J trimming: 6 bases; junction bases outside the gene matches: 6. Germline lookup yields CDR1 SGDLS and CDR2 YYNGEE. The CDR3, as DNA: TGTGCCAGCAGCCAGACAGGGTTCGATGGCTACACCTTC. Translation: CASSQTGFDGYTF.

The rearrangement uses TRBV9 and TRBJ2-3; D unclear. The CDR3 extends over 13 amino acids. The V gene lost 0 bases and the J gene lost 1 base, with 3 bases spanning the gap. Germline V gene data show CDR1 as SGDLS and CDR2 as YYNGEE. The CDR3 DNA follows: TGTGCCAGCAGCGTAGGGGGCACAGATACGCAGTATTTT. Its protein is CASSVGGTDTQYF.

The chain uses TRBV7-2 and TRBJ2-3, with D possibly matching TRBD1 (6 bases). V lost 1 base, J lost 4 bases, and 12 bases lay in between. CDR3 length: 15 amino acids. Germline V gene sequence: CDR1 SGHTA, CDR2 FQGNSA. The CDR3 protein is CASSLVGGGADTQYF. In nucleotides, the CDR3 is TGTGCCAGCAGCTTAGTGGGTGGGGGCGCAGATACGCAGTATTTT.

The rearrangement links TRBV9 to TRBJ2-5; D perhaps matches TRBD2 (6 bases). Germline loops: CDR1 SGDLS, CDR2 YYNGEE. The CDR3 sequence is 16 residues long. Trimming removed 2 bases at V and 4 bases at J, with 18 bases between. The chain's CDR3 is CASSVGGGANGETQYF. As DNA, the CDR3 is TGTGCCAGCAGCGTCGGGGGTGGGGCAAACGGAGAGACCCAGTACTTC.

The chain couples TRBV14 to TRBJ1-1; D call uncertain. The V end was cut by 4 bases, the J end by 5 bases, with 11 bases between. The CDR3 is made up of 13 amino acids. The germline CDR1 and CDR2 sequences are SGHDN and FVKESK. This CDR3 reads CASSPQTGTEAFF. CDR3 DNA: TGTGCCAGCAGCCCTCAAACTGGGACTGAAGCTTTCTTT.

This chain uses TRBV2 with TRBJ2-5, with TRBD2 matching over 11 bases. The CDR3 consists of 14 residues. The V gene end was trimmed by 4 bases and the J gene end by 2 bases; junction bases not matched to a gene: 0. Germline V gene data show CDR1 as SNHLY and CDR2 as FYNNEI. The CDR3 loop is CASSGLAGQETQYF. As DNA, the CDR3 is TGTGCCAGCAGTGGACTAGCGGGGCAAGAGACCCAGTACTTC.

This clone showed up just once. The chain recombines TRBV5-4 with TRBJ2-5; D unclear. V was clipped by 0 bases and J by 3 bases, with 0 bases between them. CDR1 SGHNT and CDR2 YYREEE come from the germline V gene (reference sequence). The CDR3 loop spans 11 amino acids. The chain's CDR3 is CASSLEETQYF. CDR3 nucleotides: TGTGCCAGCAGCTTGGAAGAGACCCAGTACTTC.

The V and J genes are TRBV7-9 and TRBJ2-7, with 8 bases aligning to TRBD1. CDR3 length equals 14 residues. Germline V gene data show CDR1 as SEHNR and CDR2 as FQNEAQ (reference sequence). With 5 bases clipped from V and 0 bases from J, the junction kept 3 bases outside the gene matches. The CDR3 loop reads CASSQGAPSYEQYF. CDR3 sequence (DNA): TGTGCCAGCAGCCAGGGGGCCCCCTCCTACGAGCAGTACTTC. Together with reference TRBV7-9 and TRBJ2-7, the CDR3 gives the full variable domain: DTGVSQNPRHKITKRGQNVTFRCDPISEHNRLYWYRQTLGQGPEFLTYFQNEAQLEKSRLLSDRFSAERPKGSFSTLEIQRTEQGDSAMYLCASSQGAPSYEQYFGPGTRLTVT.

The V call is TRBV7-9, the J call TRBJ1-4; D uncertain. This CDR3 contains 14 residues. From germline, CDR1 is SEHNR and CDR2 FQNEAQ (reference sequence). The germline V and J ends were trimmed by 3 bases and 5 bases, with 10 bases remaining between them. As DNA, the CDR3 is TGTGCCAGCAGCTTCAGCCAGGAGAATGAAAAACTGTTTTTT. Its protein product is CASSFSQENEKLFF.

The chain employs TRBV4-3 and TRBJ1-6; D may be TRBD1 (5 bases). The CDR3 extends over 17 amino acids. Looked up from germline, CDR1 is LGHNA and CDR2 is YSLEER. V lost 0 bases, J lost 5 bases, and 14 bases lay in between. CDR3 sequence (DNA): TGCGCCAGCAGCCAAGAACGGGGACGGGCAGATAATTCACCCCTCCACTTT. It is translated as CASSQERGRADNSPLHF.